This section outlines one TCR beta chain sequence together with its context. The antigen is unknown. Trimming removed 1 base from V and 1 base from J, with 16 bases in between. The CDR3 spans 17 residues. Looked up from germline, CDR1 is SGHRS and CDR2 is YFSETQ. The entry originates in a study of cytotoxic CD8 clonotypes in ibrutinib-treated CLL. Study overall: Mean per-sample yields comprised around 260,000 productive templates and fewer than 95,000 productive rearrangements.

The study's findings and limits: Contraction or stability on treatment was seen for public clonotypes, which were uncommon. Against age-matched healthy donors, baseline clonality ran higher and tracked circulating CD8+ T-cell counts.

About 2 micrograms of genomic DNA (from cryopreserved PBMCs) were used for TCR beta libraries. TCRdb's copy holds only in-frame clones and misses some; the assay was immunoSEQ multiplex PCR. This sample yields 150,000 or so clones, of which 70% to 90% are seen a single time; around 3% belongs to the top ten. The sequencing used PBMCs, collected at disease progression, from a patient treated with ibrutinib. J is TRBJ2-3 and V is TRBV5-1, with D possibly TRBD2 on 6 matching bases. This receptor was taken from a human donor with chronic lymphocytic leukemia. Here the CDR3 reads CASSLSPAGGGTDTQYF. In nucleotides, the CDR3 is TGCGCCAGCAGCTTGTCCCCCGCCGGGGGAGGCACAGATACGCAGTATTTT.